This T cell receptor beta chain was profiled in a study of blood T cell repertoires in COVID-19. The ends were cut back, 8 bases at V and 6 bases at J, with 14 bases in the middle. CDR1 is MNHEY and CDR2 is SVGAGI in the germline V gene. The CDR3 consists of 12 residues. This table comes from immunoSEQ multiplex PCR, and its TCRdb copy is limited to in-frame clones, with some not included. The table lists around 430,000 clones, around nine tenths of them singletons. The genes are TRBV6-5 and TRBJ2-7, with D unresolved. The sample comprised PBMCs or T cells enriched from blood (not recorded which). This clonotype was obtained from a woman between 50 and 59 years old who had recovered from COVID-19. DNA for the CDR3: TGTGCCAGCGCGCAGCCTCCGGGCGAGCAGTACTTC. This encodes CASAQPPGEQYF.